This passage covers 3 T cell receptor beta chains from one sample sequenced in a study of shared T cell receptors in the human thymus. Profiling relied on immunoSEQ multiplex PCR, and the TCRdb table lists in-frame clones only, not all of them. The sample includes hundreds of thousands of clones, around 95% of them seen just once. The sample taken for sequencing was thymocytes. These receptor sequences come from a human donor.

The V call is TRBV6-5, the J call TRBJ2-7; no definite D call. This CDR3 contains 12 residues. Trimming stripped 2 bases from V and 3 bases from J, with 5 bases between. CDR1 is MNHEY, CDR2 SVGAGI, per germline. CDR3 region: CASSYKGYEQYF. Written as DNA, the CDR3 is TGTGCCAGCAGTTACAAAGGCTACGAGCAGTACTTC.

The chain joins TRBV28 to TRBJ1-1, with D perhaps TRBD1 (6 bases). V shed 2 bases and J shed 1 base, with 17 bases lying between them. There are 17 residues in the CDR3. CDR1 MDHEN and CDR2 SYDVKM come from the germline V gene. The CDR3 bases are TGTGCCAGCAGTTTAATCCGGGCCAAGGGGGAGAACACTGAAGCTTTCTTT. Translated: CASSLIRAKGENTEAFF.

The rearrangement links TRBV30 to TRBJ2-7; possibly TRBD1 for D (5 bases). Looked up from germline, CDR1 is GTSNPN and CDR2 is SVGIG (reference sequence). The CDR3 contains 13 residues. V was pared by 3 bases and J by 0 bases, with 9 bases between. The CDR3 coding sequence is TGTGCCTGGAGCAGGGCAAACTCCTACGAGCAGTACTTC. It translates to CAWSRANSYEQYF.